This paragraph reports one T cell receptor (beta chain). No antigen is known for it. Trimming stripped 0 bases from V and 3 bases from J, with 12 bases between. Looked up from germline, CDR1 is SGHRS and CDR2 is YFSETQ. This CDR3 has 15 residues. The data belong to a study of cytomegalovirus exposure and HLA in healthy donors. Study-wide findings and caveats: Accounts indicate the classifier identified cytomegalovirus status with strong specificity and sensitivity.

Profiled with immunoSEQ multiplex PCR; TCRdb holds only in-frame clones, not every one. The repertoire consists of a few hundred thousand clones, with 65% to 85% occurring once and the leading ten covering around 15%. The source of this sequence is a woman aged 25-40 years in good health and CMV-seropositive. The rearrangement links TRBV5-1 to TRBJ1-2; D gene unclear. The specimen was PBMCs. CDR3 sequence: CASSLAVGTDYGYTF. CDR3 bases: TGCGCCAGCAGCTTGGCCGTCGGCACCGACTATGGCTACACCTTC.